The 19 T cell receptor beta chains given below trace back to one sample, sequenced in a study of T-cell memory formation after mild COVID-19. TCRdb analysed the 5' RACE reads with MiXCR anew, one entry per CDR3 protein. The sample lists hundreds of thousands of distinct CDR3 sequences; 18% were seen once. The sample taken for sequencing was PBMCs or a T cell subset sorted from them (not recorded which). These receptors all come from an adult woman who had mild COVID-19 (a few samples of this study predate the infection). Cell type and time point are not known.

This chain uses TRBV4-1 with TRBJ2-1, with TRBD2 matching over 10 bases. Germline loops: CDR1 MGHRA, CDR2 YSYEKL. V trimming: 0 bases; J trimming: 6 bases; junction bases outside the gene matches: 2. The CDR3 is 15 amino acids. CDR3 nucleotides: TGCGCCAGCAGCCAAGAGCCTAGCGGGGGCAATGAGCAGTTCTTC. It codes for CASSQEPSGGNEQFF.

This clonotype occurred many times. The genes are TRBV5-6 and TRBJ2-7, with 12 bases lining up with TRBD2. Trimming took 1 base from V and 2 from J; bases not matched to a gene: 4. The germline V gene has CDR1 SGHDT and CDR2 YYEEEE. The CDR3 has 16 residues. This CDR3 reads CASSLTSGGKTYEQYF. The CDR3 DNA sequence: TGTGCCAGCAGCTTGACTAGCGGGGGGAAGACCTACGAGCAGTACTTC.

In this sample, this clonotype turned up a few times. The CDR3 nucleotides read TGTGCCAGCAGTTACTCTGGACAGAGGTTTGGCTACACCTTC. Its translation: CASSYSGQRFGYTF. The V gene is TRBV6-5, the J gene TRBJ1-2; D may be TRBD1 (6 bases). Trimming stripped 0 bases from V and 7 bases from J, with 12 bases between. Germline loops: CDR1 MNHEY, CDR2 SVGAGI. The CDR3 runs 14 residues.

This chain uses TRBV14 with TRBJ2-7; TRBD1 matches at 9 bases. The J segment lost 2 bases and the V segment lost 4 bases, leaving 6 bases of the junction unmatched. The CDR3 spans 15 residues. CDR1 and CDR2 from the germline V gene are SGHDN and FVKESK. The CDR3 region is CASSRTGTGTYEQYF. The CDR3 region has the DNA TGTGCCAGCAGCCGGACCGGGACAGGGACCTACGAGCAGTACTTC.

The V gene is TRBV30, the J gene TRBJ1-2, with D possibly matching TRBD1 (6 bases). Trimming removed 4 bases at V and 5 bases at J, with 20 bases between. CDR1 and CDR2 from the germline V gene are GTSNPN and SVGIG (reference sequence). The CDR3 spans 15 residues. The CDR3 protein is CAWTGGAASTYGYTF. The DNA for the CDR3 is TGTGCCTGGACTGGGGGCGCGGCGTCCACATATGGCTACACCTTC.

This clonotype has a handful of counts. V is TRBV12-3 or TRBV12-4 and J is TRBJ2-1; D remains unclear. The V end was cut by 6 bases, the J end by 4 bases, with 13 bases between. The CDR3 has 14 residues. The CDR3 region has the DNA TGTGCCAGCAGGAGATCAGCCCAGTACAATGAGCAGTTCTTC. Translating gives CASRRSAQYNEQFF.

This clonotype occurred a few times. This chain links TRBV5-1 with TRBJ2-1, with 7 bases identical to TRBD1. The CDR3 has 15 residues. CDR1 and CDR2 from the germline V gene are SGHRS and YFSETQ. V lost 2 bases, J lost 0 bases, and 2 bases stayed unmatched. The DNA of the CDR3 is TGCGCCAGCAGCTTTACAGGGGTCTCCTACAATGAGCAGTTCTTC. Protein sequence: CASSFTGVSYNEQFF.

The genes are TRBV23-1 and TRBJ2-1; TRBD1 is a possible D gene (6 bases). TRBV23-1 falls under the ORF class, with uncertain function. V shed 6 bases and J shed 6 bases, with 12 bases lying between them. CDR3 length: 13 amino acids. DNA for the CDR3: TGCGCCAGCAGCTTCGGGACAAGCAATGAGCAGTTCTTC. Protein product: CASSFGTSNEQFF.

This clonotype came up a few times. This chain links TRBV18 with TRBJ1-1; tentatively, D is TRBD1 (6 bases). CDR1 and CDR2 (germline): KGHSH, LQKENI. This CDR3 spans 16 amino acids. Trimming left V 0 bases short and J 0 bases short, with 11 bases between. The CDR3 DNA sequence: TGTGCCAGCTCACCACCGGGTAGGGGGGTGAACACTGAAGCTTTCTTT. Translation: CASSPPGRGVNTEAFF.

This clonotype was counted only a few times. A junction end diverges from the germline sequence, so it may reflect a read error. The gene calls are TRBV7-9 and TRBJ1-2; possibly TRBD1 for D (5 bases). Germline values: CDR1 SEHNR, CDR2 FQNEAQ (reference sequence). The CDR3 extends over 16 amino acids. The CDR3, as DNA: TGTGCCAGCAGCATAGCCGGGGGAGAAGCTAACTATGGCTACACCTTC. This encodes CASSIAGGEANYGYTF.

The chain carries TRBV24-1 and TRBJ2-7, with 8 bases aligning to TRBD2. CDR1 and CDR2 from the germline V gene are KGHDR and SFDVKD. The CDR3 covers 13 residues. Trimming at V came to 3 bases and at J to 6 bases, leaving 3 bases not matched to a gene. The CDR3 spells CATSDGLAAEQYF. In DNA form, the CDR3 reads TGTGCCACCAGTGATGGACTAGCCGCCGAGCAGTACTTC.

V is TRBV12-3 or TRBV12-4 and J is TRBJ1-4; no firm D call. The CDR3 runs to 14 residues. V was clipped by 5 bases and J by 8 bases, with 15 bases between them. CDR3 nucleotide sequence: TGTGCCAGCAGTCGGGTCCTTCTAATGGAAAAACTGTTTTTT. It codes for CASSRVLLMEKLFF.

This rearrangement joins TRBV24-1 to TRBJ1-5, with unresolved D. Per germline, CDR1 KGHDR and CDR2 SFDVKD. The CDR3 has 12 amino acids. V lost 4 bases and J 5 bases, leaving 5 bases between the germline ends. As DNA, the CDR3 is TGTGCCACCAGTGAACAAGATCAGCCCCAGCATTTT. Encoded protein: CATSEQDQPQHF.

The V call is TRBV7-3, the J call TRBJ2-3; no firm D call. Germline V lookup: CDR1 SGHTA, CDR2 FQGTGA. This CDR3 has 16 residues. The germline V and J ends were trimmed by 2 bases and 0 bases, with 12 bases remaining between them. Written as DNA, the CDR3 is TGTGCCAGCAGCTTAGCTCTGGGATCGAGCACAGATACGCAGTATTTT. Protein sequence: CASSLALGSSTDTQYF.

CDR3 DNA sequence: TGTGCCAGCAGCCTCCCGGGGGGGGGCAAAGAGACCCAGTACTTC. This codes for CASSLPGGGKETQYF. This chain joins TRBV5-4 and TRBJ2-5; 8 positions match TRBD2. J gave up 3 bases and V 4 bases, and 8 bases lay outside the gene matches. The CDR3 totals 15 residues. Germline assignment: CDR1 SGHNT and CDR2 YYREEE (reference sequence).

This sequence joins TRBV5-1 and TRBJ1-2; no clear D gene. Germline V CDR1 and CDR2: SGHRS, YFSETQ. The CDR3 totals 14 residues. With 4 bases removed from V and 0 bases from J, the gap between germline ends came to 10 bases. The CDR3 sequence is CASSGRVSNYGYTF. The CDR3 DNA reads as TGCGCCAGCAGCGGGAGGGTGTCTAACTATGGCTACACCTTC. Drawing the rest from reference TRBV5-1 and TRBJ1-2, the complete variable domain is KAGVTQTPRYLIKTRGQQVTLSCSPISGHRSVSWYQQTPGQGLQFLFEYFSETQRNKGNFPGRFSGRQFSNSRSEMNVSTLELGDSALYLCASSGRVSNYGYTFGSGTRLTVV.

The chain carries TRBV4-1 and TRBJ1-3; 8 bases line up with TRBD1. Trimming took 3 bases from V and 8 from J; bases not matched to a gene: 15. Germline V gene data show CDR1 as MGHRA and CDR2 as YSYEKL. The CDR3 contains 17 residues. Written as DNA, the CDR3 is TGCGCCAGCAGCCATGTGGGAGGACAGGGCCGGCGGGACACCATATATTTT. Translating gives CASSHVGGQGRRDTIYF.

The V gene is TRBV7-2, the J gene TRBJ2-4; 8 bases match TRBD2. V lost 0 bases to trimming and J lost 6 bases; unmatched junction nucleotides: 7. The CDR3 spans 16 residues. CDR1 and CDR2 (germline): SGHTA, FQGNSA. The CDR3 here is CASSLATIAGRNIQYF. The CDR3 DNA follows: TGTGCCAGCAGCTTAGCGACAATAGCGGGAAGAAACATTCAGTACTTC.

This chain uses TRBV5-1 with TRBJ1-1; the D gene is possibly TRBD1 (5 bases). The germline V gene encodes CDR1 SGHRS and CDR2 YFSETQ. V lost 3 bases and J 2 bases, leaving 17 bases between the germline ends. The CDR3 sequence is 16 residues long. The DNA of the CDR3 is TGCGCCAGCAGCTCCTACCGACAGTCTAACAACACTGAAGCTTTCTTT. Protein product: CASSSYRQSNNTEAFF.